The 22 T cell receptor beta chains given below trace back to one sample, sequenced in a study of Tregs in tolerant kidney transplant recipients. Measured with immunoSEQ multiplex PCR; TCRdb has only the in-frame clones, and not every one. The sample has 98,000 or so clones; roughly 89% are singletons. The sequencing used CD4+ T cells from blood, collected before the transplant. The source is a human donor who received a combined kidney and bone marrow transplant.

The J gene is TRBJ2-2, the V gene TRBV7-6, with 9 bases that match TRBD1. Trimming took 4 bases from V and 4 from J; bases not matched to a gene: 4. Germline V gene data show CDR1 as SGHVS and CDR2 as FNYEAQ. CDR3 length: 15 amino acids. The CDR3 is CASSSQDRGTGELFF. The CDR3, as DNA: TGTGCCAGCAGCTCGCAGGACAGGGGCACCGGGGAGCTGTTTTTT.

This rearrangement joins TRBV5-4 to TRBJ2-7, with TRBD1 as a possible D gene (5 bases). This CDR3 contains 14 residues. The germline gives CDR1 SGHNT, CDR2 YYREEE (reference sequence). Trimming took 0 bases from V and 5 from J, leaving 12 bases between them. The CDR3 DNA sequence: TGTGCCAGCAGCTTGGATCAGGGTAGACACGAGCAGTACTTC. Translation: CASSLDQGRHEQYF.

This chain uses TRBV19 with TRBJ2-1, with TRBD2 matching 8 bases. The ends lost 4 bases at V and 8 bases at J; junction bases unmatched: 16. The CDR3 has 17 residues. Germline V lookup: CDR1 LNHDA, CDR2 SQIVND (reference sequence). CDR3: CASSTTRRGASFYEQFF. CDR3 nucleotide sequence: TGTGCCAGTAGTACAACCCGGCGGGGGGCCTCATTTTATGAGCAGTTCTTC.

J is TRBJ1-5 and V is TRBV19; D is undetermined. Trimming cost V 3 bases and J 5 bases, with 14 bases left between them. This CDR3 is built from 15 residues. CDR1 LNHDA and CDR2 SQIVND come from the germline V gene (reference sequence). The CDR3 protein is CASSITILAYQPQHF. The CDR3 DNA reads as TGTGCCAGTAGTATTACCATCCTAGCATATCAGCCCCAGCATTTT.

The chain joins TRBV10-3 to TRBJ2-1; D possibly corresponds to TRBD1 (5 bases). The V and J ends lost 10 bases and 0 bases respectively, with 13 bases between them. There are 14 residues in the CDR3. The germline V gene has CDR1 ENHRY and CDR2 SYGVKD. The CDR3 region has the DNA TGTGCCAGCAAGGACACTTCCTCCTACAATGAGCAGTTCTTC. Translation: CASKDTSSYNEQFF.

The chain is built from TRBV18 and TRBJ2-5; 10 positions match TRBD1. The CDR3 extends over 15 amino acids. Germline V gives CDR1 KGHSH, CDR2 LQKENI. The junction had 7 bases not matched to a gene; V was cut back by 6 bases and J by 3 bases. CDR3 residues: CASSPTGGAKETQYF. CDR3 coding DNA: TGTGCCAGCTCCCCGACAGGGGGCGCGAAAGAGACCCAGTACTTC.

The chain has TRBV18 and TRBJ2-3; TRBD2 aligns across 12 bases. The CDR3 loop spans 16 amino acids. Germline assignment: CDR1 KGHSH and CDR2 LQKENI. The junction had 2 bases not matched to a gene; V was cut back by 4 bases and J by 0 bases. CDR3 DNA sequence: TGTGCCAGCTCACGGGGACTAGCGGGCAGCACAGATACGCAGTATTTT. Residues: CASSRGLAGSTDTQYF.

The rearrangement links TRBV5-1 to TRBJ1-1, with 7 bases lining up with TRBD1. Germline CDR1 SGHRS, CDR2 YFSETQ. After removal of 4 bases from V and 6 bases from J, the junction contained 12 bases not matched to a gene. CDR3 length equals 15 residues. The CDR3 coding sequence is TGCGCCAGCAGCCAACCTCAGGGGGTAAGGGCTGAAGCTTTCTTT. Protein: CASSQPQGVRAEAFF.

This clone was counted once. The J gene is TRBJ1-5, the V gene TRBV7-2; a weak D match, TRBD1 (6 bases). Germline V gives CDR1 SGHTA, CDR2 FQGNSA. The CDR3 sequence is 14 residues long. The V and J ends lost 1 base and 7 bases respectively, with 11 bases between them. DNA of the CDR3: TGTGCCAGCAGCTTAGGCCCAGGGGACCAGCCCCAGCATTTT. This sequence encodes CASSLGPGDQPQHF. The full variable domain, completed using reference TRBV7-2 and TRBJ1-5, is GAGVSQSPSNKVTEKGKDVELRCDPISGHTALYWYRQSLGQGLEFLIYFQGNSAPDKSGLPSDRFSAERTGGSVSTLTIQRTQQEDSAVYLCASSLGPGDQPQHFGDGTRLSIL.

The J gene is TRBJ1-2, the V gene TRBV30; weak D call: TRBD1 (5 bases). V lost 0 bases and J lost 4, with 12 bases in between. The CDR3 runs to 14 residues. Germline V gene data show CDR1 as GTSNPN and CDR2 as SVGIG (reference sequence). CDR3 nucleotides: TGTGCCTGGAGTGTAGGGCAGGGTTCCTATGGCTACACCTTC. This gives the protein CAWSVGQGSYGYTF.

The chain employs TRBV25-1 and TRBJ2-7; perhaps TRBD1 as D (5 bases). Germline V lookup: CDR1 MGHDK, CDR2 SYGVNS. Trimming took off 0 bases at V and 4 bases at J, with 7 bases between the two ends. The CDR3 extends over 13 amino acids. Here the CDR3 DNA reads TGTGCCAGCAGTGAATACGCAGGGTACGAGCAGTACTTC. This codes for CASSEYAGYEQYF.

The chain joins TRBV9 to TRBJ2-7; TRBD1 aligns across 9 bases. The germline CDR1 and CDR2 sequences are SGDLS and YYNGEE. The CDR3 runs to 15 residues. V shed 3 bases, J shed 2 bases, and the junction held 6 bases outside the gene matches. The CDR3 loop reads CASSEGDRVTYEQYF. CDR3 nucleotides: TGTGCCAGCAGCGAGGGGGACAGGGTCACCTACGAGCAGTACTTC.

This chain connects TRBV6-5 to TRBJ2-5, with 7 bases matching TRBD2. Losses at the gene ends were 5 bases for V and 3 bases for J; bases not matched to a gene: 6. Germline CDR1 and CDR2: MNHEY and SVGAGI. The CDR3 contains 14 residues. The CDR3 DNA reads as TGTGCCAGCAGTACCAGCCTAGCGGAAGAGACCCAGTACTTC. It translates to CASSTSLAEETQYF.

This clone appeared once. The chain combines TRBV9 with TRBJ2-3; the D is unclear. Trimming shortened V by 0 bases and J by 1 base, and 15 bases separated the two germline ends. Per the germline V gene, CDR1 is SGDLS and CDR2 is YYNGEE. The CDR3 is 17 residues long. The CDR3 reads CASSVESTSLGTDTQYF. The CDR3 DNA reads TGTGCCAGCAGCGTAGAAAGTACGAGTCTGGGCACAGATACGCAGTATTTT.

CDR3 coding DNA: TGTGCCAGCAGTGGTTCTAGAGGGTCGAACACCGGGGAGCTGTTTTTT. This gives the protein CASSGSRGSNTGELFF. V and J are TRBV2 and TRBJ2-2; tentative D call: TRBD2 (5 bases). CDR1 is SNHLY and CDR2 is FYNNEI in the germline V gene. Trimming stripped 4 bases from V and 0 bases from J, with 12 bases between. The CDR3 length is 16 residues.

V is TRBV5-1 and J is TRBJ1-6; maybe TRBD1 (5 bases). The CDR3 contains 15 residues. Germline V gene lookup returns CDR1 SGHRS and CDR2 YFSETQ. V lost 0 bases to trimming and J lost 9 bases, with 13 bases between them. CDR3 in amino acids: CASSLETLQGSPLHF. CDR3 sequence (DNA): TGCGCCAGCAGCTTGGAGACACTGCAGGGTTCACCCCTCCACTTT.

The chain couples TRBV6-5 to TRBJ2-2; D is perhaps TRBD1 (6 bases). This CDR3 comprises 16 residues. Germline values: CDR1 MNHEY, CDR2 SVGAGI. Between the trimmed V and J ends, which lost 0 bases and 6 bases, there was a span of 14 bases. DNA of the CDR3: TGTGCCAGCAGTTACTCGAGGCAGGGGTCCGCCGGGGAGCTGTTTTTT. Residues: CASSYSRQGSAGELFF.

The chain couples TRBV18 to TRBJ2-7; 9 nucleotides align to TRBD1. V lost 2 bases to trimming and J lost 2 bases; unmatched junction nucleotides: 4. Looked up from germline, CDR1 is KGHSH and CDR2 is LQKENI. The CDR3 runs to 15 residues. This CDR3 is CASSPWTGDTYEQYF. For the CDR3, the DNA is TGTGCCAGCTCACCATGGACAGGGGACACCTACGAGCAGTACTTC.

The gene calls are TRBV19 and TRBJ1-2; D may be TRBD1 (5 bases). Germline CDR1 LNHDA, CDR2 SQIVND (reference sequence). Between the trimmed V and J ends, which lost 3 bases and 3 bases, there was a span of 11 bases. The CDR3 is 14 amino acids. The CDR3 nucleotides read TGTGCCAGTAGTATCCAAGCGGGGGACTATGGCTACACCTTC. Residues: CASSIQAGDYGYTF.

This sequence joins TRBV18 and TRBJ1-1; D is possibly TRBD1 (5 bases). The V gene's germline CDR1 is KGHSH and CDR2 LQKENI. Trimming took 3 bases from V and 0 from J, leaving 8 bases between them. This CDR3 contains 14 residues. Written as DNA, the CDR3 is TGTGCCAGCTCACCGACGACAGTGAACACTGAAGCTTTCTTT. Translation: CASSPTTVNTEAFF.

The rearrangement uses TRBV28 and TRBJ1-4; TRBD1 matches at 7 bases. Germline assignment: CDR1 MDHEN and CDR2 SYDVKM. V lost 4 bases to trimming and J lost 3 bases; unmatched junction nucleotides: 5. The CDR3 has 15 amino acids. CDR3 sequence reads: CASSSTGVSNEKLFF. CDR3 DNA: TGTGCCAGCAGTTCAACAGGGGTGTCTAATGAAAAACTGTTTTTT.

The chain is built from TRBV28 and TRBJ1-5, with 7 bases aligning to TRBD1. V was pared by 6 bases and J by 4 bases, with 12 bases of the junction left unmatched. CDR3 size: 16 residues. Germline values: CDR1 MDHEN, CDR2 SYDVKM. The CDR3 is CASSSPWDSANQPQHF. For the CDR3, the DNA is TGTGCCAGCAGCTCACCGTGGGACAGTGCTAATCAGCCCCAGCATTTT.